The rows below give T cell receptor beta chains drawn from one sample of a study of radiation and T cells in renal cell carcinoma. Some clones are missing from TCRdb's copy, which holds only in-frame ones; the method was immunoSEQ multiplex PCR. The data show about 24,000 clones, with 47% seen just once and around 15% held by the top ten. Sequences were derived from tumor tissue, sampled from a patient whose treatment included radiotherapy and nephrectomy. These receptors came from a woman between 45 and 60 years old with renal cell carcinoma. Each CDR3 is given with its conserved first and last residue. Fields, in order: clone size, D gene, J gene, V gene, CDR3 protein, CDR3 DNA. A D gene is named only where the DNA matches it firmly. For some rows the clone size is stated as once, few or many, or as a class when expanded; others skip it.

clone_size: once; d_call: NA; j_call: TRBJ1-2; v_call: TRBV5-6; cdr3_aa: CASSRDTRLDGYTF; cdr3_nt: TGTGCCAGCAGCCGGGACACCCGCTTGGATGGCTACACCTTC
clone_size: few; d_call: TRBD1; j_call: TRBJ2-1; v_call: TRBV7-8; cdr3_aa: CASSGTVHNEQFF; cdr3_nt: TGTGCCAGCAGTGGGACAGTTCACAATGAGCAGTTCTTC
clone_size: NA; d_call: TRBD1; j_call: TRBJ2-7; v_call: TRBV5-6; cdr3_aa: CASSSGTGSYEQYF; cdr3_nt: TGTGCCAGCAGCTCCGGGACAGGGTCCTACGAGCAGTACTTC
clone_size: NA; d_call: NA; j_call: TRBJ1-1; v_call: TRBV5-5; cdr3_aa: CASTPEGKPNTEAFF; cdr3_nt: TGTGCCAGTACGCCGGAGGGGAAACCGAACACTGAAGCTTTCTTT
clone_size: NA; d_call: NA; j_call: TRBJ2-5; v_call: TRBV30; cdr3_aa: CAWTSGPEEETQYF; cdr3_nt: TGTGCCTGGACCTCCGGGCCCGAAGAAGAGACCCAGTACTTC
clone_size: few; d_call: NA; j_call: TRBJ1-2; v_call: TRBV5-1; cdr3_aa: CASSPRTSGHYGYTF; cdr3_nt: TGCGCCAGCAGCCCCCGGACAAGTGGGCACTATGGCTACACCTTC
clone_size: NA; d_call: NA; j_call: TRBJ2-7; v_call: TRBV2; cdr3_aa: CASSGIGLEQYF; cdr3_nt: TGTGCCAGCAGCGGGATTGGTCTTGAGCAGTACTTC
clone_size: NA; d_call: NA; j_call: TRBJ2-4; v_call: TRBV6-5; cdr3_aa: CASSSRDLAKNIQYF; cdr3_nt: TGTGCCAGCAGTTCCCGAGATTTAGCCAAAAACATTCAGTACTTC
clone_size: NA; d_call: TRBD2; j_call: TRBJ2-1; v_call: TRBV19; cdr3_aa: CASSIRGLDNEQFF; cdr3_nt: TGTGCCAGTAGTATTCGGGGACTAGACAATGAGCAGTTCTTC
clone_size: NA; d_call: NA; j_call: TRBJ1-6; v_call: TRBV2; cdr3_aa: CASSEDGTAIGALHF; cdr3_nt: TGTGCCAGCAGTGAAGACGGGACCGCTATAGGGGCCCTCCACTTT
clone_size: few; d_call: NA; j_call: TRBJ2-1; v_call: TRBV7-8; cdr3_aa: CASSRSSGREQFF; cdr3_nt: TGTGCCAGCAGCCGAAGTAGCGGAAGGGAGCAGTTCTTC
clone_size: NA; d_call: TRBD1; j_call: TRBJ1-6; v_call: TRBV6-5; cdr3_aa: CASSSDRDRVSPLHF; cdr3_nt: TGTGCCAGCAGCTCTGACAGGGATAGGGTTTCACCCCTCCACTTT
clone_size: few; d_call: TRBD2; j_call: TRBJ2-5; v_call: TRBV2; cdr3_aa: CASSEIDSGGPKTQYF; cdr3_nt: TGTGCCAGCAGTGAAATCGATAGCGGGGGGCCCAAGACCCAGTACTTC
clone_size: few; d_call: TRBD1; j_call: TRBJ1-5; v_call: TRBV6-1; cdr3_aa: CASSEADRVYQPQHF; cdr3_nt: TGTGCCAGCAGTGAAGCTGACAGGGTCTATCAGCCCCAGCATTTT
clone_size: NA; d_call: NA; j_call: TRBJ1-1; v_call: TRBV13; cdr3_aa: CASSLVGGLTEAFF; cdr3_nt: TGTGCCAGCAGCTTAGTAGGGGGGTTGACTGAAGCTTTCTTT
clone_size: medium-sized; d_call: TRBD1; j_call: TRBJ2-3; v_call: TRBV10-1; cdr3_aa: CASSGTGGGTDTQYF; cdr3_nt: TGCGCCAGCAGTGGGACAGGGGGTGGCACAGATACGCAGTATTTT
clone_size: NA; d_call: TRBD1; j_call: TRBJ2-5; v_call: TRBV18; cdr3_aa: CASSPLQDRGGETQYF; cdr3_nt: TGTGCCAGCTCACCCCTCCAGGACAGGGGAGGGGAGACCCAGTACTTC
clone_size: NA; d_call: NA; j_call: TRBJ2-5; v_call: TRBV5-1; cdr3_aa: CASSNRPSRETQYF; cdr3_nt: TGCGCCAGCAGCAACAGACCCAGCAGGGAGACCCAGTACTTC
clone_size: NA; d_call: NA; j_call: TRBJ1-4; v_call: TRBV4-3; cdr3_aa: CASSAHPGALNEKLFF; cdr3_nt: TGCGCCAGCAGCGCTCATCCGGGGGCGCTTAATGAAAAACTGTTTTTT
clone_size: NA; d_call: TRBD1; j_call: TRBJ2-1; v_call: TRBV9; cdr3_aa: CASSVGGGGQGFSNEQFF; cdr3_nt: TGTGCCAGCAGCGTTGGGGGAGGAGGACAGGGGTTTTCTAATGAGCAGTTCTTC
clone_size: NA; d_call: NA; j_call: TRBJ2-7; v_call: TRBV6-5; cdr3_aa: CASSSRGTSTYEQYF; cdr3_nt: TGTGCCAGCAGTTCCCGGGGGACATCAACATACGAGCAGTACTTC
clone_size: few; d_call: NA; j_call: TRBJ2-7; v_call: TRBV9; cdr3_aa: CASSVDSSGAYEQYF; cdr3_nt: TGTGCCAGCAGCGTTGACTCTTCCGGAGCCTACGAGCAGTACTTC
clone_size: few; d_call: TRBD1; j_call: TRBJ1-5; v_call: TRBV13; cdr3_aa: CASSLGRGLSQPQHF; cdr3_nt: TGTGCCAGCAGCTTAGGCAGGGGGCTTAGTCAGCCCCAGCATTTT
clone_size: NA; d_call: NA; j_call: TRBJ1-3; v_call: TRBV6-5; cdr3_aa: CASSGGGSGNTIYF; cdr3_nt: TGTGCCAGCAGTGGGGGCGGGTCTGGAAACACCATATATTTT
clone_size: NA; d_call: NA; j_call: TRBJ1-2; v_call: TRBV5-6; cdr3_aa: CASSLTGSGHGYTF; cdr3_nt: TGTGCCAGCAGCTTAACAGGGTCGGGACACGGCTACACCTTC